This TCR beta chain was sequenced for a study of control samples from healthy donors and cancer patients. The CDR3 length is 15 residues. The ends were cut back, 5 bases at V and 4 bases at J, with 15 bases in the middle. Germline V lookup: CDR1 SGHTA, CDR2 FQGTGA. TCRdb's copy holds only in-frame clones and misses some; the assay was immunoSEQ multiplex PCR. The sample carries 150,000 or so clones, roughly 88% recorded once. Material for sequencing was blood. The TCR comes from a man aged 18 to 29 in good health. The rearrangement joins TRBV7-3 to TRBJ2-1; D perhaps matches TRBD2 (5 bases). This chain's CDR3 is CASSASPGNYNEQFF. The CDR3 DNA reads TGTGCCAGCAGCGCCTCGCCGGGGAATTACAATGAGCAGTTCTTC.